This T cell receptor (beta chain) was identified during a study of shared clonotypes between healthy human individuals (dated by TCRdb to 2018 to 2020). About the investigation overall: The cohort comprised two women and a few men aged 18 to 49 years. The study deeply sequenced blood TCR repertoires of about 5 healthy adults to estimate repertoire size and the extent of clonotype sharing between individuals. To increase sequencing depth and limit assay-specific biases, different laboratories used diverse techniques to prepare libraries and sequence TCR repertoires. Leukapheresis yielded between about 0.94 and 9 billion PBMCs per donor. The paper as a whole reports these results and caveats: Sampling was limited to blood, and TCR repertoires in tissue likely differ from TCR repertoires in blood. Because the study included a small number of donors, the genetic and exposure-history diversity represented was limited. Pairwise subsampling led to the expectation that sequencing depth would affect the degree of clonotype sharing among donors.

Using the deep immunoSEQ assay, TCR CDR3 regions were amplified from genomic DNA by multiplex PCR. Extracted genomic DNA from each cell subset was distributed evenly across all wells of several immunoSEQ 96-well plates, and each plate was treated as a replicate. For unsorted PBMC, 300 to 350 ng genomic DNA, equal to roughly 33,000 T cell genomes, was loaded into each replicate PCR. Ten immunoSEQ deep assay plates were used to sequence the unsorted PBMC genomic DNA. Purified libraries were measured with a Qubit 3.0 fluorometer, size-checked on a Bioanalyzer 2100, and measured again with the KAPA Library Quantification kit. A separate single-read 150-cycle Illumina NextSeq 550 flow cell was used to sequence each immunoSEQ 96-well plate. In the authors' own workflow: The immunoSEQ output contained only junctional sequences without quality scores, so filtering could not match that applied to full-length reads. To assign V/J genes and CDR3, sequences were annotated against IMGT germline references using PyIR, a Python wrapper for IgBLAST v1.9. Reads with weak V/J assignments (E-value above 1e-6), missing CDR3, stop codons, out-of-frame junctions, or ambiguous translated residues were removed. V3J clonotypes were defined as sequences sharing an identical inferred V gene, J gene, and CDR3 amino acid sequence. Percentage overlap between repertoires was calculated by dividing the number of shared unique clonotypes by the size of the smaller repertoire. RTK rarefaction, the Chao1 estimator, and Recon v2.1 estimates of unobserved clonotypes were used to assess repertoire richness. TCRdb holds this immuneACCESS table with in-frame rearrangements only. Some clones are missing; in checked studies, unresolved V genes explain under half, and the rest has no known cause. For V, J and clone size, that table is used; D and trimming come from the DNA. Here the sample has fewer than 700,000 clones; around three quarters occur a single time. Jointly, the top ten make up about 12% of the sample.

The donors were healthy, HIV-negative adults with no recently reported acute infections or vaccinations. Every donor was a Caucasian adult residing in Nashville, Tennessee, USA. For unsorted samples, roughly 86 million PBMCs were counted and genomic DNA was extracted with the QIAamp DNA Blood Mini kit. After blood collection by leukapheresis, PBMCs were isolated using Ficoll-Histopaque density gradient centrifugation and then cryopreserved in the vapor phase of liquid nitrogen. This clone showed up just a few times. No antigen is known for it. One base away there is no much larger clone; base qualities are not given. Reading the germline V gene (reference sequence) gives CDR1 LNHNV and CDR2 YYDKDF. The cysteine opens and the phenylalanine closes a CDR3 of 15 amino acids. The sequence is cut down to CDR3 DNA, 45 bases in frame from base 1. V and J lose 5 bases and 3 bases, and a span of 11 bases separates them.

This chain is built from TRBV15 and TRBJ2-6; TRBD1 is perhaps the D gene, given 6 matching bases. This clonotype originated in a woman aged 40 to 49 in good health. Some clones in this sample may be carry-over from other donors' samples. Sequences were obtained from PBMCs. The DNA sequence is as follows: TGTGCCACCAGCGCCCAACAGGGTGGGGCCAACGTCCTGACTTTC. It translates to CATSAQQGGANVLTF.